This T cell receptor (beta chain) derives from a study of CD8 T cells in Susac syndrome. The CDR3 has 14 amino acids. Trimming took 5 bases from V and 4 from J, leaving 16 bases between them. Germline lookup yields CDR1 DFQATT and CDR2 SNEGSKA (reference sequence). Reverse transcription of 0.5 to 1 ug RNA was carried out with random hexamers. TCRdb re-analysed the immunoSEQ multiplex PCR reads in MiXCR, keeping a single row per CDR3 protein. The sample has 95,000 to 150,000 distinct CDR3 sequences, 96% seen once; the top ten hold 0.13% to 0.15%. This TCR was sampled from a human donor with Susac syndrome. The sequenced sample consisted of CD4+ T cells from PBMCs. V is TRBV20-1 and J is TRBJ2-3; D is perhaps TRBD1 or TRBD2 (5 bases each). The CDR3 is CSAFGTANPDTQYF. The CDR3 DNA reads TGCAGTGCTTTCGGGACGGCGAACCCAGATACGCAGTATTTT.